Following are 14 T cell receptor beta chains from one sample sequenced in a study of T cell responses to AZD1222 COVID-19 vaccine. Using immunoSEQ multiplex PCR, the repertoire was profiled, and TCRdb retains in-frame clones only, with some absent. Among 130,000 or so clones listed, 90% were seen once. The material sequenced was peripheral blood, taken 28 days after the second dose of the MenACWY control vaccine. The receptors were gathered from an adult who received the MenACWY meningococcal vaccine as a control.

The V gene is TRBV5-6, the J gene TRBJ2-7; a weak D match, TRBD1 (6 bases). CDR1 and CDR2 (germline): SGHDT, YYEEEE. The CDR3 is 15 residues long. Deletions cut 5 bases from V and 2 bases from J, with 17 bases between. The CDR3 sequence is CASSAEGVAPYEQYV. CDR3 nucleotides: TGTGCCAGCAGTGCTGAGGGGGTTGCGCCCTACGAGCAGTACGTC.

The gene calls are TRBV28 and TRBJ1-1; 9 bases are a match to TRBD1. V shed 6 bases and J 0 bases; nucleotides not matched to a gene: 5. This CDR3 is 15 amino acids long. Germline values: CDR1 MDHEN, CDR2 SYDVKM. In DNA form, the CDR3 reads TGTGCCAGCAGCCCCGGGACAGGGTTGAACACTGAAGCTTTCTTT. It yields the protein CASSPGTGLNTEAFF.

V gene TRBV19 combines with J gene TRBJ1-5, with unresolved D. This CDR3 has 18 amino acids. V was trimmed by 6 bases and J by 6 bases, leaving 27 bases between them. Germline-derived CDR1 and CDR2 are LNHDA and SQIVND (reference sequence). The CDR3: CASSFSPGSLGKGQPQHF. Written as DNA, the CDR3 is TGTGCCAGTAGCTTCTCCCCGGGATCCCTGGGGAAAGGTCAGCCCCAGCATTTT.

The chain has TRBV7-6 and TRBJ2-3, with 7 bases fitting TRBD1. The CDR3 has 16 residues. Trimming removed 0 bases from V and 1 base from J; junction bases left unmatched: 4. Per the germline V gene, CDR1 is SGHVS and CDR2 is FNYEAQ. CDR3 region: CASSLATGQRTDTQYF. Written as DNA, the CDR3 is TGTGCCAGCAGCTTAGCTACGGGACAGCGCACAGATACGCAGTATTTT.

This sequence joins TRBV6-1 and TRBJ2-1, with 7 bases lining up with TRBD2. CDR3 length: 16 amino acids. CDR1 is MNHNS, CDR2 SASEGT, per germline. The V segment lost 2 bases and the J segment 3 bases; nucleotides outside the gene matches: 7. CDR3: CASSEYGGSGYNEQFF. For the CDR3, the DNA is TGTGCCAGCAGTGAATATGGCGGGAGCGGCTACAATGAGCAGTTCTTC.

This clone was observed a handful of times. The CDR3 sequence is CASSLIGGWDSPLHF. CDR3 coding DNA: TGCGCCAGCAGCTTGATAGGGGGCTGGGATTCACCCCTCCACTTT. The chain combines TRBV5-1 with TRBJ1-6; 7 positions agree with TRBD1. V shed 1 base, J shed 8 bases, and the junction held 6 bases outside the gene matches. Germline V gene sequence: CDR1 SGHRS, CDR2 YFSETQ. The CDR3 totals 15 residues.

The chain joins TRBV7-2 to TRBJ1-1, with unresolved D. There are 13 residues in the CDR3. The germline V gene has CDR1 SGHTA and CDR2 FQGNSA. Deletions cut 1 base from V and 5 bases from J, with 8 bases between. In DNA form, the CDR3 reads TGTGCCAGCAGCTTAGTGGATGGGACTGAAGCTTTCTTT. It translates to CASSLVDGTEAFF.

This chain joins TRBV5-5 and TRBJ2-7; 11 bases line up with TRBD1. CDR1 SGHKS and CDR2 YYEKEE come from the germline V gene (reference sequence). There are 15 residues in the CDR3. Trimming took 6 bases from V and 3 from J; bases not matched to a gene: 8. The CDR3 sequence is CASIHRTGGDYEQYF. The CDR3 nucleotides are TGTGCCAGCATCCATAGGACAGGGGGCGACTACGAGCAGTACTTC.

The DNA of the CDR3 is TGTGCCAGCAAAGGTAGCGGGGTCCACGAGCAGTACGTC. Protein: CASKGSGVHEQYV. The chain recombines TRBV28 with TRBJ2-7; TRBD2 agrees at 8 bases. Trimming removed 7 bases from V and 5 bases from J; junction bases left unmatched: 7. Germline-derived CDR1 and CDR2 are MDHEN and SYDVKM. The CDR3 is 13 residues long.

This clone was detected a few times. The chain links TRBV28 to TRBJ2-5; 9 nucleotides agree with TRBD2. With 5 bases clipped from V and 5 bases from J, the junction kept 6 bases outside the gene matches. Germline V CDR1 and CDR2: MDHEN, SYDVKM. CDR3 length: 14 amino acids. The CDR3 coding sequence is TGTGCCAGCAGTAAGACTAGCGGTGGGGAGACCCAGTACTTC. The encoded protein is CASSKTSGGETQYF.

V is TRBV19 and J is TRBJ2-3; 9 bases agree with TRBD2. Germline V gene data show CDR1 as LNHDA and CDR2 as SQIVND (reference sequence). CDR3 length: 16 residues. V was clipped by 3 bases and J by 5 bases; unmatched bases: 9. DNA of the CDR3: TGTGCCAGTAGTATTTCGACTAGCGGACCAGGAGATACGCAGTATTTT. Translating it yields CASSISTSGPGDTQYF.

The CDR3 bases are TGTGCCAGCAGCCAGGGACTAGCGGGAGGCTTCTACAATGAGCAGTTCTTC. Encoded protein: CASSQGLAGGFYNEQFF. This chain links TRBV13 with TRBJ2-1; 15 bases are shared with TRBD2. The CDR3 covers 17 residues. Looked up from germline, CDR1 is PRHDT and CDR2 is FYEKMQ (reference sequence). The junction had 5 bases not matched to a gene; V was cut back by 5 bases and J by 3 bases.

Here the CDR3 reads CASSLRTGQKGSVYGYTF. The DNA for the CDR3 is TGTGCCAGCAGCTTGCGGACGGGACAGAAGGGATCGGTCTATGGCTACACCTTC. The chain uses TRBV7-6 and TRBJ1-2, with 7 bases aligning to TRBD1. V was clipped by 3 bases and J by 4 bases; unmatched bases: 17. The length of the CDR3 is 18 residues. Germline values: CDR1 SGHVS, CDR2 FNYEAQ.

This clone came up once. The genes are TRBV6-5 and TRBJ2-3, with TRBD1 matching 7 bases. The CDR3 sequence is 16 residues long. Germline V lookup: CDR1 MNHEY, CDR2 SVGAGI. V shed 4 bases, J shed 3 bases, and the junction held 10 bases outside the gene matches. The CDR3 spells CASSLRPGQPTDTQYF. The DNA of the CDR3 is TGTGCCAGCAGTTTACGACCGGGACAGCCGACAGATACGCAGTATTTT.